This note documents a single TCR beta chain sequence. The antigen remains unidentified. The junction differs from germline at one of its ends, possibly a read error. This CDR3 has 15 amino acids. Total RNA (around 510 ng) served as template for TCR beta cDNA synthesis primed by a constant-region primer. Nested multiplex PCR, run for three rounds with slightly modified ARM-PCR, yielded TCR beta libraries. The opening two PCR rounds, around 9 cycles each, paired TRBV1-TRBV30 forward primers with a C-beta reverse primer. TCRdb reanalysed the multiplex PCR reads using MiXCR and keeps one entry per CDR3 protein. The table lists approximately 330,000 distinct CDR3 sequences, 65% of them singletons. The data are from a study of tumor-infiltrating lymphocytes in primary liver carcinoma. On the study more broadly: Male and female patients aged 30 to 69 years made up the cohort. Every sample contained roughly 3.5 to 8 million productive TCRbeta reads, and these numbers were similar from one tissue type to another. General study results and limits: Bulk, unsorted sampling meant CD4+ and CD8+ repertoires went uncompared. Blood's top-250-clone fraction was significantly lower than that of tumors (p = 0.039).

They got blood RNA out of unsorted whole blood and also pulled out germline DNA. The sequence was obtained from a man aged 40-50 years with primary liver carcinoma and hepatitis B virus infection. The chain joins TRBV12-3 or TRBV12-4 to TRBJ2-3; 9 nucleotides align to TRBD2. The specimen was peripheral blood. CDR3: CVSSLAGEGQDTQYF. The CDR3, as DNA: TGTGTCAGCAGTTTAGCGGGGGAGGGCCAGGATACGCAGTATTTT.